These T cell receptor beta chains were read from a single sample in a study of molecular identifiers for immune sequencing clone quantification. TCRdb fed the PCR reads into MiXCR, producing one record per CDR3 protein. Of about 640,000 distinct CDR3 sequences in the sample, just under 20% were seen once. The sample comprised naive CD8+ T cells from blood, with Jurkat cell RNA spiked in. The receptors come from a human donor in good health. Some libraries in this study had Jurkat cell RNA spiked in. Both conserved end residues are trimmed from each CDR3.

V: TRBV27
J: TRBJ1-1
CDR3: ASSPSAGTEAF

V: TRBV4-1
J: TRBJ2-7
CDR3: ASSREDRGSYEQY

V: TRBV3-1
J: TRBJ1-1
CDR3: ASSHPGHMNTEAF

V: TRBV7-6
J: TRBJ2-3
CDR3: ASSLLADSTDTQY

V: TRBV20-1
J: TRBJ1-5
CDR3: SARYGQPQH

V: TRBV29-1
J: TRBJ1-2
CDR3: SVNLGTGDFRVNGYT

V: TRBV7-9
J: TRBJ2-1
CDR3: ASSPRGLAGF

V: TRBV20-1
J: TRBJ2-7
CDR3: SARPTSGPYEQY

V: TRBV28
J: TRBJ2-7
CDR3: ASSLMQSSSYEQY

V: TRBV6-2/TRBV6-3
J: TRBJ1-2
CDR3: ASSSGHYYGYT

V: TRBV4-3
J: TRBJ1-4
CDR3: ASSQVEGTNEKLF

V: TRBV13
J: TRBJ1-2
CDR3: ASSLGRGWNYGYT

V: TRBV20-1
J: TRBJ2-5
CDR3: SARDPQREGRETQY

V: TRBV11-2
J: TRBJ2-7
CDR3: ASTQGAHEQY

V: TRBV12-5
J: TRBJ2-7
CDR3: ASKTTGHYEQY

V: TRBV20-1
J: TRBJ2-3
CDR3: SARDLRLAGDTQY

V: TRBV27
J: TRBJ2-1
CDR3: ASSLRASVHEQF

V: TRBV7-6
J: TRBJ2-7
CDR3: ASSTLGAYEQY

V: TRBV5-4
J: TRBJ2-3
CDR3: ASLAGQLDTQY

V: TRBV7-9
J: TRBJ2-7
CDR3: ASSSLGGDYEQY

V: TRBV4-1
J: TRBJ1-5
CDR3: ASSPRAIREPQH

V: TRBV19
J: TRBJ2-5
CDR3: ASMNGRKTQY

V: TRBV4-1
J: TRBJ2-2
CDR3: ASSQDLGVGYTGELF

V: TRBV27
J: TRBJ1-5
CDR3: ASRNAGGNQPQH

V: TRBV6-2/TRBV6-3
J: TRBJ1-5
CDR3: ASSWEFQPQH

V: TRBV27
J: TRBJ1-1
CDR3: ASSYRSLTEAF

V: TRBV3-2
J: TRBJ2-3
CDR3: ASSRTTRDSDTPDTQY

V: TRBV12-3/TRBV12-4
J: TRBJ2-1
CDR3: ASRRGGGPGNEQF

V: TRBV2
J: TRBJ2-1
CDR3: ASSSTDRIKQF

V: TRBV5-6
J: TRBJ2-5
CDR3: ASSSRGIQTQY

V: TRBV9
J: TRBJ2-7
CDR3: ASSVAGTQYEQY

V: TRBV9
J: TRBJ2-7
CDR3: ASSDPFPEQY

V: TRBV4-1
J: TRBJ2-7
CDR3: ASSQVRTGFNEQY

V: TRBV7-9
J: TRBJ2-3
CDR3: ASSLLAEYTQY

V: TRBV6-2/TRBV6-3
J: TRBJ1-5
CDR3: AGKNRDRRDEGNQPQH

V: TRBV7-9
J: TRBJ2-1
CDR3: ASSTTGGSYNEQF

V: TRBV5-1
J: TRBJ2-7
CDR3: ASCSWDRGYEQY

V: TRBV24-1
J: TRBJ2-1
CDR3: ATSDSGYQNNEQF

V: TRBV19
J: TRBJ1-1
CDR3: ASEVAMNTEAF

V: TRBV4-1
J: TRBJ1-5
CDR3: ASSQDDEVWANQPQH

V: TRBV7-9
J: TRBJ1-1
CDR3: ASSPRDRDTEAF

V: TRBV27
J: TRBJ2-7
CDR3: ASSLFVEASGPQY

V: TRBV5-1
J: TRBJ2-7
CDR3: ASSQLGNEQQY

V: TRBV4-1
J: TRBJ1-1
CDR3: ASSHGAGMVTEAF

V: TRBV5-8
J: TRBJ2-3
CDR3: ASSSEGGAPDTQY

V: TRBV7-2
J: TRBJ1-2
CDR3: ASSLVSGNYGYT

V: TRBV19
J: TRBJ2-3
CDR3: ASSLQSSGLRTPDTQY

V: TRBV27
J: TRBJ2-7
CDR3: ASSLRRERYEQY

V: TRBV5-5
J: TRBJ1-6
CDR3: ASSFVQDNSSLH

V: TRBV24-1
J: TRBJ2-3
CDR3: ATSDPNTRY

V: TRBV7-2
J: TRBJ2-3
CDR3: ASSGLAGGPGDTQY

V: TRBV28
J: TRBJ2-2
CDR3: ASRPQGAGTGELF

V: TRBV20-1
J: TRBJ2-1
CDR3: SAPGYYNEQF

V: TRBV4-3
J: TRBJ1-4
CDR3: ASSRYRTTNEKLF

V: TRBV12-3/TRBV12-4
J: TRBJ2-7
CDR3: ASSFEGGGPYEQY

V: TRBV4-1
J: TRBJ2-3
CDR3: ASSSRQGTDTQY

V: TRBV5-6
J: TRBJ2-7
CDR3: ASRTSGSSYEQY